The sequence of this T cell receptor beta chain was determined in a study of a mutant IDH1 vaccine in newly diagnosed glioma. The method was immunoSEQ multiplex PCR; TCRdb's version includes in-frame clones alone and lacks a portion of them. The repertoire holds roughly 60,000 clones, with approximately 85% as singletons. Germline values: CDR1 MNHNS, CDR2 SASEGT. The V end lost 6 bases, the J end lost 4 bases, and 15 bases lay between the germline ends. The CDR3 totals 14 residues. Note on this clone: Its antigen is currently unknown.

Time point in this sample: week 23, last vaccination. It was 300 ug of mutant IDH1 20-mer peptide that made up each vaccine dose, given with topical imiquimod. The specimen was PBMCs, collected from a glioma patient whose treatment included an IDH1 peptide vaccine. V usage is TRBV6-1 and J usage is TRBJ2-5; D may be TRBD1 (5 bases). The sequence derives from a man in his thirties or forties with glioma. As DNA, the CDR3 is TGTGCCAGCAGCGTTTCAGGGTTTACAGAGACCCAGTACTTC. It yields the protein CASSVSGFTETQYF.